This TCR beta chain was recorded in a study of shared clonotypes between healthy human individuals. Study-level points and caveats: Naive CD4 clonotypes overlapped across several donors at about 5.2%.

There are 14 residues in the CDR3. Deletions cut 0 bases from V and 5 bases from J, with 8 bases between. The V gene's germline CDR1 is SNHLY and CDR2 FYNNEI. As to this clone: Its antigen is not identified.

Libraries were prepared by immunoSEQ multiplex PCR; TCRdb keeps only in-frame clonotypes and omits some of them. The sample carries roughly 1,600,000 clones, approximately 98.5% recorded once. The receptor was derived from a man younger than 40 in good health. The chain couples TRBV2 to TRBJ1-5, with unresolved D. Sequencing was performed on naive CD4+ T cells sorted from blood. Regarding subset: CD45RA+ positively selected. The CDR3 is CASSEALPDQPQHF. DNA for the CDR3: TGTGCCAGCAGTGAAGCGCTTCCTGATCAGCCCCAGCATTTT.